The 15 T cell receptor beta chains reported below all come from one sample, sequenced in a study of response to subunit inactivated influenza vaccine. TCRdb processed the RT-PCR reads anew with MiXCR; each CDR3 protein has one entry. The sample holds more than 550,000 distinct CDR3 sequences, 12% seen once. This specimen consisted of PBMCs from blood, obtained on the day of vaccination. These receptor sequences come from a man in his forties or fifties who received an inactivated influenza vaccine.

This clonotype was seen more than once but under ten times. The V gene is TRBV27, the J gene TRBJ2-5, with TRBD2 matching over 13 bases. The CDR3 contains 17 residues. The V segment lost 4 bases and the J segment 5 bases; nucleotides outside the gene matches: 10. Germline CDR1 and CDR2: MNHEY and SMNVEV (reference sequence). CDR3 in DNA: TGTGCCAGCAGTTCTGAACTAGCGGGAGGGCCGTGGGAGACCCAGTACTTC. Protein sequence: CASSSELAGGPWETQYF.

The V and J genes are TRBV27 and TRBJ2-7; 10 bases are shared with TRBD1. The CDR3 has 15 residues. Per the germline V gene, CDR1 is MNHEY and CDR2 is SMNVEV (reference sequence). Trimming at V came to 5 bases and at J to 7 bases, leaving 11 bases not matched to a gene. The CDR3 nucleotides read TGTGCCAGCAGTCCCTCCGGGACAGGGGTTGGAGAGCAGTACTTC. Its translation: CASSPSGTGVGEQYF.

This clonotype was observed many times. One junction end disagrees with the germline gene, perhaps due to a read error. The chain uses TRBV4-3 and TRBJ2-7, with 10 bases that match TRBD1. Germline V gene sequence: CDR1 LGHNA, CDR2 YSLEER. CDR3 size: 13 residues. The CDR3 loop is CASSRDRGYEQYF. The CDR3 DNA follows: TGTGCCAGCAGCCGGGACAGGGGCTACGAGCAGTACTTC.

CDR3 in amino acids: CASSSFMGVSYNEQFF. CDR3 in DNA: TGTGCCAGCAGCTCCTTCATGGGGGTTTCCTACAATGAGCAGTTCTTC. The rearrangement links TRBV6-1 to TRBJ2-1; D possibly uses TRBD1 or TRBD2 (5 bases each). The germline V and J ends were trimmed by 6 bases and 1 base, with 16 bases remaining between them. Germline assignment: CDR1 MNHNS and CDR2 SASEGT. This CDR3 spans 16 amino acids.

The rearrangement uses TRBV9 and TRBJ2-1; 10 bases map to TRBD2. J lost 2 bases, V lost 1 base, and 6 bases had no gene match. CDR3 length: 17 amino acids. Germline CDR1 is SGDLS and CDR2 is YYNGEE. Here the CDR3 reads CASSVSRTSGTYNEQFF. CDR3 in DNA: TGTGCCAGCAGCGTATCAAGAACTAGCGGGACCTACAATGAGCAGTTCTTC.

The rearrangement uses TRBV7-2 and TRBJ2-7, with D tentatively TRBD1 (5 bases). Germline loops: CDR1 SGHTA, CDR2 FQGNSA. CDR3 length: 15 amino acids. V dropped 3 bases and J dropped 1 base, with 13 bases sitting between them. The CDR3 DNA reads as TGTGCCAGCAGCTTTGACAGCTACTCTTCCTACGAGCAGTACTTC. Translating gives CASSFDSYSSYEQYF.

With regard to this clonotype: A much larger clonotype is one base distant, so this may be a read error. This chain's CDR3 is CASSYRVTEAFF. The CDR3 region has the DNA TGTGCCAGCAGCTACAGGGTCACTGAAGCTTTCTTT. The chain couples TRBV5-6 to TRBJ1-1, with a possible D match to TRBD1 (6 bases). Germline CDR1 and CDR2: SGHDT and YYEEEE. The CDR3 covers 12 residues. Trimming pared 3 bases from V and 4 bases from J, leaving 7 bases between.

Only a few counts were recorded for this clonotype. The J gene is TRBJ2-2, the V gene TRBV5-1; 8 nucleotides match TRBD1. This CDR3 comprises 19 residues. Germline loops: CDR1 SGHRS, CDR2 YFSETQ. The ends lost 0 bases at V and 0 bases at J; junction bases unmatched: 10. This chain's CDR3 is CASSLVPSGTGSNTGELFF. The DNA for the CDR3 is TGCGCCAGCAGCTTGGTCCCCTCCGGGACAGGCTCGAACACCGGGGAGCTGTTTTTT.

The sample holds a few counts of this clonotype. The rearrangement joins TRBV29-1 to TRBJ2-5, with 7 bases identical to TRBD2. Per germline, CDR1 SQVTM and CDR2 ANQGSEA. This CDR3 contains 13 residues. Unmatched junction bases numbered 10, after V lost 7 bases and J lost 5 bases. CDR3 region: CSGRGVLLETQYF. The CDR3 DNA sequence: TGCAGCGGTCGGGGGGTACTGTTGGAGACCCAGTACTTC.

This clonotype was detected only a few times. The V and J genes are TRBV27 and TRBJ2-3, with D possibly being TRBD2 (6 bases). The ends were cut back, 4 bases at V and 2 bases at J, with 13 bases in the middle. Germline V gene lookup returns CDR1 MNHEY and CDR2 SMNVEV (reference sequence). CDR3 length: 15 amino acids. CDR3 region: CASSYTSFYTDTQYF. For the CDR3, the DNA is TGTGCCAGCAGTTATACTAGCTTCTACACAGATACGCAGTATTTT.

CDR3: CASSPKAGRVRGRNQPQHF. CDR3 in DNA: TGTGCCAGCAGCCCCAAGGCAGGAAGGGTTAGAGGTCGCAATCAGCCCCAGCATTTT. The V gene is TRBV6-4, the J gene TRBJ1-5; D unresolved. The CDR3 covers 19 residues. Trimming cost V 6 bases and J 2 bases, with 26 bases left between them. Germline V gene lookup returns CDR1 MRHNA and CDR2 SNTAGT.

This clonotype was recorded many times. The J gene is TRBJ2-2, the V gene TRBV28, with D possibly TRBD1 on 6 matching bases. From germline, CDR1 is MDHEN and CDR2 SYDVKM. V lost 7 bases and J 0 bases, leaving 27 bases between the germline ends. The CDR3 is 20 residues long. In DNA, the CDR3 is TGTGCCAGCACCTTATCCGGGACAACGGACGCCACAACGAACACCGGGGAGCTGTTTTTT. Protein product: CASTLSGTTDATTNTGELFF.

The gene calls are TRBV12-3 or TRBV12-4 and TRBJ2-7; possible D gene TRBD1, 6 bases. The CDR3 is made up of 14 amino acids. V was trimmed by 6 bases and J by 6 bases, leaving 18 bases between them. The CDR3 sequence: CASSPTGTTLEQYF. CDR3 nucleotides: TGTGCCAGCAGCCCGACGGGGACAACCCTCGAGCAGTACTTC.

This clonotype has only a few counts. This rearrangement joins TRBV29-1 to TRBJ2-3; D remains ambiguous. Germline-derived CDR1 and CDR2 are SQVTM and ANQGSEA. Deletions cut 6 bases from V and 4 bases from J, with 14 bases between. This CDR3 contains 13 residues. CDR3 DNA sequence: TGCAGCGTCGAGCGATCAGGTGCAGATACGCAGTATTTT. It is translated as CSVERSGADTQYF.

The chain has TRBV24-1 and TRBJ2-1; D uncertain. The germline V and J ends were trimmed by 1 base and 7 bases, with 10 bases remaining between them. The germline gives CDR1 KGHDR, CDR2 SFDVKD. The CDR3 covers 14 residues. DNA of the CDR3: TGTGCCACCAGTGATTTTGCAATTAGTAATGAGCAGTTCTTC. Residues: CATSDFAISNEQFF.